This T cell receptor (beta chain) emerged from a study of blood T cell repertoires in COVID-19 (dated by TCRdb to 2018 to 2020). General notes on the study: Samples from collaborators originated in the United States, Italy and Spain and spanned both the acute and convalescent phases of COVID-19. The prospective study material was composed of cDNA or gDNA derived from T cells, B-cell-depleted T cells, or PBMCs. The dataset comprised deeply sampled blood TCRbeta repertoires from subjects exposed to, actively infected with, or recovered from COVID-19. The repertoires were made available in a free public database intended to serve as a resource for research on the immune response to SARS-CoV-2. The samples were drawn from two sources: the first 160 participants of the ongoing ImmuneRACE study, and over 950 subjects contributed by 6 global collaborators. Nearly every sample came with metadata listing a de-identified subject ID, COVID-19 status, age in years and sex. Where HLA class I and class II types were available, the types were taken from metadata supplied by the sample provider, not from assay-based typing.

The immunoSEQ Assay, a bias-controlled multiplex PCR, was used to amplify TCRbeta CDR3 regions from genomic DNA. Regarding the original processing steps: Within the assay, amplification of reference gene primers was used to estimate how many nucleated cells each sample contained. To quantify the absolute abundance of each unique TCRbeta CDR3 rearrangement, sequence reads were collapsed and filtered. For each sample, productive Simpson clonality was calculated by taking the square root of Simpson's diversity index across productive rearrangements. As stored in TCRdb, this immuneACCESS dataset retains in-frame rearrangements with V and J assigned. A fraction of the clones does not appear; measured against another copy, unresolved V genes explain less than half of the discrepancy, and the remainder lacks a known reason. V and J calls and clone size follow that table, whereas D and trimming were derived from the DNA. This sample gives about 380,000 clones in total; 88% of them show up just once. The ten biggest clones cover less than 1.5% of the sample.

Points the paper makes about the study in general: Clinical and demographic metadata were provided uncurated, with the amount varying by source and participant.

CDR1 is given as SGHAT and CDR2 as FQDESV, both from the germline V gene (reference sequence). V lost 2 bases and J lost 5 bases; the stretch between them is 8 bases long. From its cysteine to its phenylalanine, the CDR3 spans 13 amino acids. Left in the record is the CDR3 DNA by itself, 39 bases read in frame from the first base. In regard to this clone: The antigen it recognizes is unknown. No clone much larger than this one lies a single base away; base qualities are absent.

Participants in the prospective study were enrolled through a virtual design, were aged about 18 to 100 years, and lived in 24 United States geographic areas. In the prospective study, participants were assigned to cohorts based on the clinical history participants reported in a screening survey and a study questionnaire. For ImmuneRACE Cohort 3, a participant was defined as recovered based on two consecutive negative NP/OP PCR tests, clearance by a healthcare professional, or resolution of symptoms. Each participant in the prospective study had whole blood, serum and a nasopharyngeal or oropharyngeal swab collected by mobile phlebotomists. Participants in the prospective study had the option to provide additional blood draws and questionnaires over an approximately 2-month period. Before DNA extraction, blood samples from the prospective study were shipped at room temperature or frozen.

The V gene is TRBV11-1 and the J gene is TRBJ2-3; the D gene is unclear. The clonotype comes from a woman under 30 who had recovered from COVID-19. Sequenced: PBMCs or T cells enriched from blood (not recorded which). The base sequence is TGTGCCAGCAGCTTATATGGCCAAGATACGCAGTATTTT. Translated, this gives CASSLYGQDTQYF.